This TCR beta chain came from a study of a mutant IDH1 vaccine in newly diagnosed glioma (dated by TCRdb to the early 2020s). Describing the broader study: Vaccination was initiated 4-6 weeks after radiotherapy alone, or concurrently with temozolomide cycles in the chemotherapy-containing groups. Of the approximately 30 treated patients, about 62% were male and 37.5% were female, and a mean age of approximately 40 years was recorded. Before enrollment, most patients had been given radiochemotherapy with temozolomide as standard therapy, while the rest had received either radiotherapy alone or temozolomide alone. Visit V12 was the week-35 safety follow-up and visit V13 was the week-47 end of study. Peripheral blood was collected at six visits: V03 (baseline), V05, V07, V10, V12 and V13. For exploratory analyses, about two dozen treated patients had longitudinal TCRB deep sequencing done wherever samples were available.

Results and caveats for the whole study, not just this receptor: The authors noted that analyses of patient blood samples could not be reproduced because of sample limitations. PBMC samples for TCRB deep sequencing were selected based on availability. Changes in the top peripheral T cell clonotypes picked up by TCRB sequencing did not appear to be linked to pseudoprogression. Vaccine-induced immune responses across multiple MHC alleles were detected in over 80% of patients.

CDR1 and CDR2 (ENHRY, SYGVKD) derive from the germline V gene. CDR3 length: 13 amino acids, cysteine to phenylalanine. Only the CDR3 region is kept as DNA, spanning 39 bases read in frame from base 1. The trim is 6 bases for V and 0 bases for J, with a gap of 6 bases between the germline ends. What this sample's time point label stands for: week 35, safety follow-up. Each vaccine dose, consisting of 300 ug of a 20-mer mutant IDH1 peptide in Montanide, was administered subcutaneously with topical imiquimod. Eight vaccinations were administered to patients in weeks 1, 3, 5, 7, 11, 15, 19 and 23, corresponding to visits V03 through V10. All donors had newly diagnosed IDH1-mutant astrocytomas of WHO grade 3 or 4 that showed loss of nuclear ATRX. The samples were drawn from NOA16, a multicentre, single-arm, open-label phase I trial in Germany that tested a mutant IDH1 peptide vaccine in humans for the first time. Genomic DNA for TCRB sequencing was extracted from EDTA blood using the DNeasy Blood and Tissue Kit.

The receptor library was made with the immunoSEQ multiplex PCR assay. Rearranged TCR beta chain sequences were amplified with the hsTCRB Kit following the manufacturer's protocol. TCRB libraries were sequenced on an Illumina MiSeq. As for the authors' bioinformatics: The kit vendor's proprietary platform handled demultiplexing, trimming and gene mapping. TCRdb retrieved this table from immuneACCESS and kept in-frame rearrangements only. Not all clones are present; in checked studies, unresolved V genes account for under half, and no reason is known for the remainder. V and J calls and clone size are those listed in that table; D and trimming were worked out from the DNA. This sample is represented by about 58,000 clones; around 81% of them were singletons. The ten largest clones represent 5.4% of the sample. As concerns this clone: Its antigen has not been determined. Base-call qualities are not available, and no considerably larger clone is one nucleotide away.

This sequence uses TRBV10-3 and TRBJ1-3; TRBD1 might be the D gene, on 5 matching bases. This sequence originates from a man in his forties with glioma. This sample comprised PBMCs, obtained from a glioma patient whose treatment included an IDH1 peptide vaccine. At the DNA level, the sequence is TGTGCCATCAGGGACAACTCTGGAAACACCATATATTTT. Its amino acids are CAIRDNSGNTIYF.